This TCR beta chain was documented in a study of naive and memory T cell subsets (dated by TCRdb to about 2017). Background on the whole study: The study applied an open-source, UMI-based TCR alpha and beta sequencing pipeline to sorted naive and memory peripheral blood T cell subsets. RNA was DNase-treated and reverse transcribed with TCR constant-region primers, mostly using SuperScript III. The results of the functional CMV T cell responses matched the IgG serology results in every case. Results and caveats for the whole study, not just this receptor: Each clonotype was defined as a single alpha or beta chain sequence rather than as a paired alpha/beta receptor. TCR abundance followed a power law with an exponent that was different for naive and memory subsets but consistent across the three individuals. After error correction, over 95% of naive TCR sequences appeared only once, giving much steeper abundance distributions than memory subsets. The repertoire findings for the naive and memory subsets could not be validated, as no ground truth was available. RNA-based TCR counts may be affected by expression changes linked to T cell activation and differentiation. Gini index rose and Shannon and inverse Simpson diversity fell from naive through CM, EM and EMRA in both CD4 and CD8 cells.

Libraries were built with UMI-ligation and nested PCR. The beta constant-region primer consisted of an equimolar mixture of two oligonucleotides that together covered TRBC1 and TRBC2. A single-stranded oligonucleotide carrying the SP2 primer and a 12-nucleotide UMI was ligated to the 3' end of the cDNA by T4 RNA ligase 1. The ligated cDNA went through four rounds of PCR with nested alpha and beta constant-region primers together with the SP2 primer. The ligation reaction was kept at 16 degrees C for roughly 18-25 hours. To avoid over-amplification, PCR2 was usually performed as a SYBR Green qPCR and halted once a predetermined threshold was reached. All purifications after the first were performed with Agencourt AMPure XP magnetic beads. Libraries were quantified by Qubit and checked on a TapeStation, where a main peak was expected near 650 bp. The pooled libraries were sequenced on an Illumina MiSeq using v2 2x251 paired-end kits, which usually yielded 1-2 million reads per sample. Libraries were pooled at about 3.7 nM per sample, and about 4.5-7.5% PhiX was added to improve cluster recognition. The original pipeline was this. Decombinator assigned V and J genes to Demultiplexor-processed FASTQ reads by tag matching, allowing a single base-pair mismatch. Collapsinator relied on UMIs to fix sequencing errors as well as frequency errors caused by PCR heterogeneity. TCRs were translated and CDR3s were extracted from the conserved cysteine to the FGXG phenylalanine by CDR3Translator, with non-productive sequences being flagged. Repertoires were subsampled to equal numbers of UMI-defined TCRs before Gini, Shannon entropy and inverse Simpson indices were calculated. Power-law fits to clonotype abundance distributions were performed by maximum likelihood within the linear range. On one naive CD8 sample, the pipeline and MIGEC gave similar UMI counts, unique TCR numbers and clonal distributions. The repertoires were searched for approximately 7,000 CMV-associated CDR3 sequences that had been compiled from VDJdb and a published dataset. TCRdb passed the public sequencing reads through fastp at Q25 and MiXCR, retaining productive beta sequences. Each CDR3 protein gets just one entry, which takes the most common genes and DNA from the rows behind it. In this record, the V and J calls reflect TCRdb's handling and not the investigators' own analysis. In all, the sample holds 70,000 to 95,000 distinct CDR3 sequences, and more than 6.5% of those were seen once. The top ten constitute 1.5% to 2% of the sample.

The table lists this clonotype with many counts. No cognate antigen has been identified for it. The record has no base qualities; no much larger clone is one base away. From the second PCR step on, the TCR alpha and beta chain libraries were amplified in separate reactions. The CMV status of each donor was determined by measuring IFNgamma production from CD4+ T cells after fresh PBMCs had been stimulated overnight with CMV viral lysate. CD4 T cells were positively selected with Miltenyi beads, followed by positive selection of CD8 T cells from the CD4-negative fraction. Cells were stained for CD3, CD4, CD8, CD45RA, CD27 and a live/dead dye and were sorted on a BD Aria II into four subsets based on CD45RA and CD27. A few healthy volunteers provided blood, and the blood of each volunteer was split into CD4 and CD8 T cells and then into four differentiation subsets. Around 130 ml of peripheral blood was collected from each donor, and PBMC were isolated by Ficoll-Paque PLUS density-gradient centrifugation. After sorting, cells were lysed in RLT buffer, RNA was extracted using a Qiagen RNeasy kit, and the extracted RNA was stored at -80 degrees C.

Sequencing input: central memory CD4+ T cells from blood. The sample's cell subset or site label, in plain terms: central memory, CD45RA- CD27+. This clonotype originated in a human donor in good health.

The CDR3 amino acid sequence is: CASRQQGMNTEAFF. The DNA sequence is TGTGCCAGCAGGCAACAGGGGATGAACACTGAAGCTTTCTTT. The chain is made from TRBV7-2 and TRBJ1-1, with TRBD1 matching 7 junction bases. Including cysteine and phenylalanine, the CDR3 has 14 amino acids. Only the CDR3 DNA is retained, 42 bases long and in frame from the first base. V and J are trimmed by 6 bases and 0 bases, and the gene matches miss 4 bases of the junction. For CDR1 and CDR2, the germline V gene lists SGHTA and FQGNSA.